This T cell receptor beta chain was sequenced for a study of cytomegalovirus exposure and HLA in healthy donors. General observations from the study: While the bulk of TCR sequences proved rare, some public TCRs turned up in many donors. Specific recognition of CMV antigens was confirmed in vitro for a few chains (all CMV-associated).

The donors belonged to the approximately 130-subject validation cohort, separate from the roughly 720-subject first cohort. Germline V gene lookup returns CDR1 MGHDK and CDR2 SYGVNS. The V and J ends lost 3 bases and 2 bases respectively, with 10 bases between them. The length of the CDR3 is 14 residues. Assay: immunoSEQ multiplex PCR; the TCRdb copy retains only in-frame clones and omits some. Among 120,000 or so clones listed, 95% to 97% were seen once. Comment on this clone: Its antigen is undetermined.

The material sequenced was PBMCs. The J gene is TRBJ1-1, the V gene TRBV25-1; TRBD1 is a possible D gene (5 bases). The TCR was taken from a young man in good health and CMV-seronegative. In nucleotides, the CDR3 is TGTGCCAGCAGTGATAGGAGGGGAAACACTGAAGCTTTCTTT. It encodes CASSDRRGNTEAFF.